A single sample is the source of the 20 T cell receptor beta chains below, sequenced in a study of shared clonotypes between healthy human individuals. The data were produced by immunoSEQ multiplex PCR, yet TCRdb's version contains in-frame clones alone and is incomplete. This table has millions of clones, approximately 94% appearing once. Material for sequencing was naive CD4+ T cells sorted from blood. Regarding subset: CD45RA+ positively selected. The receptor set was obtained from a man younger than 35 in good health.

Only a few counts were recorded for this clone. Other DNA variants within this sample encode the same CDR3. V usage is TRBV18 and J usage is TRBJ2-5; TRBD2 matches 12 bases. The germline gives CDR1 KGHSH, CDR2 LQKENI. Trimming took 0 bases from V and 4 from J; bases not matched to a gene: 0. This CDR3 is 15 amino acids long. In nucleotides, the CDR3 is TGTGCCAGCTCACCACCGGGACTAGCGGGAGAGACCCAGTACTTC. Its translation is CASSPPGLAGETQYF. Looking up the rest from reference TRBV18 and TRBJ2-5 gives the full variable domain: NAGVMQNPRHLVRRRGQEARLRCSPMKGHSHVYWYRQLPEEGLKFMVYLQKENIIDESGMPKERFSAEFPKEGPSILRIQQVVRGDSAAYFCASSPPGLAGETQYFGPGTRLLVL.

The chain uses TRBV29-1 and TRBJ1-1; no clear D gene. The CDR3 extends over 13 amino acids. The ends were cut back, 8 bases at V and 0 bases at J, with 13 bases in the middle. CDR1 is SQVTM and CDR2 is ANQGSEA in the germline V gene. CDR3 amino acids: CSPIEQVNTEAFF. The CDR3 DNA sequence: TGCAGCCCGATTGAGCAGGTGAACACTGAAGCTTTCTTT.

The chain carries TRBV6-5 and TRBJ1-5, with D unclear. Trimming cost V 7 bases and J 3 bases, with 7 bases left between them. The CDR3 loop spans 12 amino acids. CDR1 is MNHEY, CDR2 SVGAGI, per germline. CDR3 sequence: CASNSVNQPQHF. Here the CDR3 DNA reads TGTGCCAGCAATTCAGTCAATCAGCCCCAGCATTTT.

This clone was seen only once. J is TRBJ2-2 and V is TRBV10-3, with D unclear. The CDR3 loop spans 16 amino acids. Per germline, CDR1 ENHRY and CDR2 SYGVKD. V lost 0 bases to trimming and J lost 2 bases, with 10 bases between them. CDR3 DNA sequence: TGTGCCATCAGTGAGTCGAGGTCCAGCAACACCGGGGAGCTGTTTTTT. Translating it yields CAISESRSSNTGELFF.

The chain joins TRBV10-3 to TRBJ2-5, with D maybe TRBD2 (5 bases). Trimming left V 4 bases short and J 4 bases short, with 13 bases between. Germline lookup yields CDR1 ENHRY and CDR2 SYGVKD. CDR3 size: 14 residues. The chain's CDR3 is CAISGLSGGETQYF. The DNA for the CDR3 is TGTGCCATCAGTGGATTGTCAGGAGGAGAGACCCAGTACTTC.

This chain links TRBV10-3 with TRBJ2-3; 7 bases align to TRBD2. This CDR3 has 19 amino acids. Germline lookup yields CDR1 ENHRY and CDR2 SYGVKD. J gave up 2 bases and V 6 bases, and 20 bases lay outside the gene matches. The CDR3 sequence: CAISRISGEGRGDTDTQYF. CDR3 in DNA: TGTGCCATCAGCAGGATCTCGGGGGAGGGCCGAGGGGACACAGATACGCAGTATTTT.

This clone was found once. The chain carries TRBV9 and TRBJ2-7; tentative D call: TRBD2 (5 bases). Trimming shortened V by 7 bases and J by 0 bases, and 14 bases separated the two germline ends. This CDR3 is built from 14 residues. Germline V lookup: CDR1 SGDLS, CDR2 YYNGEE. CDR3 region: CASSTLGSSYEQYF. CDR3 DNA sequence: TGTGCCAGCTCGACGTTGGGGAGCTCCTACGAGCAGTACTTC.

The chain combines TRBV11-3 with TRBJ2-1; tentatively, D is TRBD2 (7 bases). The CDR3 loop spans 13 amino acids. The V gene's germline CDR1 is SGHNT and CDR2 YENEEA. The V and J ends lost 6 bases and 7 bases respectively, with 13 bases between them. The CDR3 DNA sequence: TGTGCCAGCAGACAGGGAGGGTTTAATGAGCAGTTCTTC. This codes for CASRQGGFNEQFF.

The chain employs TRBV5-6 and TRBJ1-2; maybe TRBD1 (6 bases). The CDR3 covers 14 residues. V was trimmed by 2 bases and J by 8 bases, leaving 16 bases between them. From germline, CDR1 is SGHDT and CDR2 YYEEEE. The CDR3, as DNA: TGTGCCAGCAGCTTTGACAGGCCCTCAGGGGGCTACACCTTC. The encoded protein is CASSFDRPSGGYTF. Filled out from reference TRBV5-6 and TRBJ1-2, the complete variable domain reads DAGVTQSPTHLIKTRGQQVTLRCSPKSGHDTVSWYQQALGQGPQFIFQYYEEEERQRGNFPDRFSGHQFPNYSSELNVNALLLGDSALYLCASSFDRPSGGYTFGSGTRLTVV.

J is TRBJ2-2 and V is TRBV5-4, with TRBD2 identical over 8 bases. Germline CDR1 SGHNT, CDR2 YYREEE (reference sequence). CDR3 length: 16 amino acids. Unmatched junction bases numbered 11, after V lost 7 bases and J lost 3 bases. For the CDR3, the DNA is TGTGCCAGCTCCCCTTTCGGGGGGGCCGACACCGGGGAGCTGTTTTTT. It specifies CASSPFGGADTGELFF. The entire variable domain, with the rest obtained from reference TRBV5-4 and TRBJ2-2, is as follows: ETGVTQSPTHLIKTRGQQVTLRCSSQSGHNTVSWYQQALGQGPQFIFQYYREEENGRGNFPPRFSGLQFPNYSSELNVNALELDDSALYLCASSPFGGADTGELFFGEGSRLTVL.

To note about this clone: This sample includes further DNA sequences coding for the same CDR3. The J gene is TRBJ2-3, the V gene TRBV18; D perhaps matches TRBD1 (6 bases). The germline V gene encodes CDR1 KGHSH and CDR2 LQKENI. The length of the CDR3 is 13 residues. V dropped 6 bases and J dropped 3 bases, with 10 bases sitting between them. The CDR3 DNA reads TGTGCCAGCTCTTGGGGGCGGACAGATACGCAGTATTTT. This sequence encodes CASSWGRTDTQYF.

This chain uses TRBV7-2 with TRBJ1-6; D call uncertain. V was shortened by 1 base and J by 8 bases, with 15 bases between the two germline ends. This CDR3 contains 16 residues. Germline assignment: CDR1 SGHTA and CDR2 FQGNSA. CDR3 nucleotide sequence: TGTGCCAGCAGCTTAGTGGCCCCCGAAGGAGATTCACCCCTCCACTTT. It encodes CASSLVAPEGDSPLHF.

The gene calls are TRBV23-1 and TRBJ1-1, with 8 nucleotides matching TRBD1. TRBV23-1 belongs to the ORF category, with a function that is uncertain. The CDR3 consists of 15 residues. V shed 2 bases and J 5 bases; nucleotides not matched to a gene: 7. The CDR3 loop reads CASSQPGTGLTEAFF. The CDR3 DNA reads TGCGCCAGCAGTCAACCTGGGACAGGCCTGACTGAAGCTTTCTTT.

The chain has TRBV6-1 and TRBJ2-1; 7 bases align to TRBD1. CDR3 length: 13 amino acids. Germline trimming cut 9 bases from V and 4 bases from J; bases unmatched to any gene: 6. CDR1 and CDR2 from the germline V gene are MNHNS and SASEGT. The CDR3 sequence is CASSRDRYNEQFF. The DNA of the CDR3 is TGTGCCAGTAGCCGGGACAGATACAATGAGCAGTTCTTC.

The V call is TRBV12-5, the J call TRBJ2-2; 11 bases fit TRBD2. V was pared by 9 bases and J by 6 bases, with 9 bases of the junction left unmatched. Looked up from germline, CDR1 is LGHNT and CDR2 is FRNRAP. The CDR3 totals 15 residues. CDR3 DNA sequence: TGTGCTAGCACTTTACTAGCGGGAGTGCCCGGGGAGCTGTTTTTT. Its protein is CASTLLAGVPGELFF.

The chain uses TRBV28 and TRBJ2-3; D might be TRBD1 (6 bases). CDR1 is MDHEN, CDR2 SYDVKM, per germline. With 7 bases removed from V and 6 bases from J, the gap between germline ends came to 17 bases. The CDR3 is 14 amino acids. Here the CDR3 DNA reads TGTGCCAGCACCACGGGACAAGCCACGGATACGCAGTATTTT. Encoded protein: CASTTGQATDTQYF.

This chain connects TRBV19 to TRBJ1-1; 7 bases line up with TRBD1. Germline V gene sequence: CDR1 LNHDA, CDR2 SQIVND (reference sequence). This CDR3 spans 16 amino acids. With 6 bases clipped from V and 0 bases from J, the junction kept 10 bases outside the gene matches. CDR3 amino acids: CASSDGTAIMNTEAFF. The CDR3 nucleotides are TGTGCCAGTAGCGACGGGACAGCGATTATGAACACTGAAGCTTTCTTT.

DNA for the CDR3: TGTGCCAGAAGCTACGGTATTCTCGATCAGCCCCAGCATTTT. As protein: CARSYGILDQPQHF. The chain recombines TRBV5-3 with TRBJ1-5; D is ambiguous. TRBV5-3 is annotated as an ORF whose role is uncertain. This CDR3 spans 14 amino acids. The V end lost 3 bases, the J end lost 5 bases, and 12 bases lay between the germline ends.

This chain uses TRBV9 with TRBJ1-4; maybe TRBD1 (5 bases). Trimming took off 4 bases at V and 0 bases at J, with 13 bases between the two ends. The CDR3 is 16 residues long. Germline lookup yields CDR1 SGDLS and CDR2 YYNGEE. The CDR3 region has the DNA TGTGCCAGCAGCCGGGGACCCGGCTCAACTAATGAAAAACTGTTTTTT. This encodes CASSRGPGSTNEKLFF.

The V call is TRBV19, the J call TRBJ2-2; D call uncertain. CDR3 length equals 14 residues. The germline V and J ends were trimmed by 1 base and 5 bases, with 8 bases remaining between them. Germline-derived CDR1 and CDR2 are LNHDA and SQIVND (reference sequence). The CDR3 sequence: CASSIVGRTGELFF. For the CDR3, the DNA is TGTGCCAGTAGTATAGTGGGCCGTACCGGGGAGCTGTTTTTT.